These 28 T cell receptor beta chains came from one sample sequenced in a study of T cell responses to AZD1222 COVID-19 vaccine. Using immunoSEQ multiplex PCR, the repertoire was profiled, and TCRdb retains in-frame clones only, with some absent. The sample includes over 110,000 clones, around 93% seen only once; the top ten take 2.8%. The specimen comprised peripheral blood, sampled on day 0 of AZD1222 vaccination. The receptors here all came from an adult in good health.

The V call is TRBV7-2, the J call TRBJ2-1; TRBD2 matches at 10 bases. The V segment lost 5 bases and the J segment 4 bases; nucleotides outside the gene matches: 5. The CDR3 totals 15 residues. Germline CDR1 reads SGHTA; CDR2 reads FQGNSA. CDR3 loop: CASSKLAGLYNEQFF. CDR3 DNA sequence: TGTGCCAGCAGCAAACTAGCGGGGTTATACAATGAGCAGTTCTTC. The whole variable domain, remainder taken from reference TRBV7-2 and TRBJ2-1, is GAGVSQSPSNKVTEKGKDVELRCDPISGHTALYWYRQSLGQGLEFLIYFQGNSAPDKSGLPSDRFSAERTGGSVSTLTIQRTQQEDSAVYLCASSKLAGLYNEQFFGPGTRLTVL.

The genes are TRBV7-2 and TRBJ1-2; D may be TRBD1 (5 bases). This CDR3 spans 14 amino acids. From germline, CDR1 is SGHTA and CDR2 FQGNSA. V was shortened by 6 bases and J by 4 bases, with 15 bases between the two germline ends. The CDR3 region is CASRGPPFFYGYTF. As DNA, the CDR3 is TGTGCCAGCAGGGGGCCCCCCTTCTTCTATGGCTACACCTTC. The whole variable domain, filled in from reference TRBV7-2 and TRBJ1-2, reads GAGVSQSPSNKVTEKGKDVELRCDPISGHTALYWYRQSLGQGLEFLIYFQGNSAPDKSGLPSDRFSAERTGGSVSTLTIQRTQQEDSAVYLCASRGPPFFYGYTFGSGTRLTVV.

The V gene is TRBV19, the J gene TRBJ1-2; D gene ambiguous. Per the germline V gene, CDR1 is LNHDA and CDR2 is SQIVND (reference sequence). V shed 5 bases and J shed 4 bases, with 17 bases lying between them. CDR3 length: 15 residues. CDR3 region: CASSGRGAYIYGYTF. For the CDR3, the DNA is TGTGCCAGTAGTGGCCGGGGTGCTTACATCTATGGCTACACCTTC.

The chain links TRBV10-1 to TRBJ2-3; 10 bases are shared with TRBD2. This CDR3 spans 14 amino acids. J gave up 4 bases and V 4 bases, and 2 bases lay outside the gene matches. CDR1 is WNHNN and CDR2 is SYGVQD in the germline V gene (reference sequence). The CDR3 DNA reads TGCGCCAGCAGTGCTAGCGGGGGCCCAGATACGCAGTATTTT. Translating it yields CASSASGGPDTQYF.

This clone is a singleton in its sample. V gene TRBV19 combines with J gene TRBJ2-3, with 8 bases identical to TRBD2. The V and J ends lost 1 base and 2 bases, in that order; junction bases with no gene match: 5. The CDR3 extends over 16 amino acids. Looked up from germline, CDR1 is LNHDA and CDR2 is SQIVND (reference sequence). CDR3 sequence: CASSIALAGFTDTQYF. The CDR3 nucleotides read TGTGCCAGTAGTATAGCTCTAGCGGGCTTCACAGATACGCAGTATTTT.

The rearrangement joins TRBV20-1 to TRBJ2-3; the D is unclear. Germline V lookup: CDR1 DFQATT, CDR2 SNEGSKA (reference sequence). This CDR3 has 11 amino acids. V dropped 1 base and J dropped 5 bases, with 4 bases sitting between them. The CDR3 reads CSARAIDTQYF. The CDR3 DNA reads as TGCAGTGCTAGAGCGATAGATACGCAGTATTTT.

The rearrangement joins TRBV27 to TRBJ1-5; no clear D. The CDR3 sequence is 13 residues long. V lost 4 bases to trimming and J lost 4 bases, with 8 bases between them. Germline V gene sequence: CDR1 MNHEY, CDR2 SMNVEV (reference sequence). The CDR3 loop is CASSSWQNQPQHF. In DNA, the CDR3 is TGTGCCAGCAGTTCCTGGCAGAATCAGCCCCAGCATTTT.

The chain links TRBV28 to TRBJ2-1; D perhaps matches TRBD2 (6 bases). V was cut by 4 bases and J by 10 bases, with 20 bases left in between. Germline V CDR1 and CDR2: MDHEN, SYDVKM. The CDR3 totals 15 residues. The CDR3 bases are TGTGCCAGCAGTTCCCGCGGGATAGTCGGTGGGGAGCAGTTCTTC. Protein: CASSSRGIVGGEQFF.

The chain links TRBV5-1 to TRBJ2-7, with D hard to call. Germline assignment: CDR1 SGHRS and CDR2 YFSETQ. V dropped 0 bases and J dropped 1 base, with 8 bases sitting between them. This CDR3 is built from 14 residues. The CDR3 sequence is CASSLAKGSYEQYF. The CDR3 DNA reads TGCGCCAGCAGCTTGGCCAAGGGTTCCTACGAGCAGTACTTC.

The chain joins TRBV10-3 to TRBJ2-7; 8 nucleotides align to TRBD2. Germline CDR1 is ENHRY and CDR2 is SYGVKD. This CDR3 is 12 amino acids long. Trimming cost V 10 bases and J 0 bases; bases outside gene matches: 2. The CDR3 nucleotides are TGTGCCACTAGCGGGCACTCCTACGAGCAGTACTTC. Protein: CATSGHSYEQYF.

The J gene is TRBJ2-3, the V gene TRBV19, with D perhaps matching TRBD2 (5 bases). The germline V gene has CDR1 LNHDA and CDR2 SQIVND (reference sequence). CDR3 size: 17 residues. V was shortened by 3 bases and J by 1 base, with 17 bases between the two germline ends. The CDR3 protein is CASSINGQEVGTDTQYF. CDR3 DNA: TGTGCCAGTAGTATCAATGGGCAGGAGGTAGGCACAGATACGCAGTATTTT.

The V and J genes are TRBV6-5 and TRBJ2-7, with a possible D match to TRBD1 (5 bases). This CDR3 has 13 amino acids. CDR1 is MNHEY and CDR2 is SVGAGI in the germline V gene. V was cut by 7 bases and J by 4 bases, with 14 bases left in between. DNA for the CDR3: TGTGCCAGCAAAAGGGGTAGTAATTACGAGCAGTACTTC. Translated, it gives CASKRGSNYEQYF.

The J gene is TRBJ1-4, the V gene TRBV28; possible D gene TRBD1, 6 bases. The CDR3 sequence is 15 residues long. Germline V gene sequence: CDR1 MDHEN, CDR2 SYDVKM. V dropped 3 bases and J dropped 6 bases, with 14 bases sitting between them. The chain's CDR3 is CASSFGRGAHEKLFF. The CDR3 DNA reads TGTGCCAGCAGTTTCGGCAGGGGAGCGCATGAAAAACTGTTTTTT.

This rearrangement joins TRBV5-1 to TRBJ2-5; TRBD1 is a possible D gene (7 bases). The CDR3 covers 15 residues. The V end lost 0 bases, the J end lost 5 bases, and 14 bases lay between the germline ends. Germline values: CDR1 SGHRS, CDR2 YFSETQ. Written as DNA, the CDR3 is TGCGCCAGCAGCTTGGGACAGGGAAGCGGGGAGACCCAGTACTTC. Residues: CASSLGQGSGETQYF.

This chain uses TRBV3-1 (or the pseudogene TRBV3-2) with TRBJ2-3; the match to TRBD2 covers 9 bases. The J segment lost 7 bases and the V segment lost 4 bases, leaving 18 bases of the junction unmatched. The CDR3 loop spans 18 amino acids. CDR1 LGHDT and CDR2 YNNKEL come from the germline V gene (reference sequence). The CDR3 here is CASSPRGGREGLFYTQYF. The CDR3 DNA follows: TGTGCCAGCAGCCCCCGGGGGGGGCGGGAGGGCCTATTTTATACGCAGTATTTT.

This clone occurred a few times. The CDR3 DNA is TGTGCCAGCAGCCAAGATCTTGGGGACCGGGAGCTGTTTTTT. Protein product: CASSQDLGDRELFF. The chain recombines TRBV4-2 with TRBJ2-2, with D perhaps assigned TRBD1 or TRBD2 (5 bases each). The germline V gene has CDR1 LGHNA and CDR2 YNFKEQ. V shed 0 bases and J shed 9 bases, with 11 bases lying between them. This CDR3 has 14 amino acids.

The chain is built from TRBV28 and TRBJ2-7, with no clear D. CDR1 and CDR2 (germline): MDHEN, SYDVKM. This CDR3 has 16 residues. V was clipped by 2 bases and J by 2 bases, with 16 bases between them. The CDR3, as DNA: TGTGCCAGCAGTTTAAGTACCAGAGGCCTTGCCTACGAGCAGTACTTC. Protein: CASSLSTRGLAYEQYF.

The gene calls are TRBV6-1 and TRBJ2-2; the D is unclear. Germline lookup yields CDR1 MNHNS and CDR2 SASEGT. Between the trimmed V and J ends, which lost 2 bases and 2 bases, there was a span of 21 bases. This CDR3 contains 19 residues. As DNA, the CDR3 is TGTGCCAGCAGTGAACAGAGGTTTCGGAACTACAAAAACACCGGGGAGCTGTTTTTT. It specifies CASSEQRFRNYKNTGELFF.

The CDR3 sequence: CASSYSGTGEYGYTF. CDR3 DNA sequence: TGTGCCAGCAGTTACTCCGGGACAGGGGAATATGGCTACACCTTC. V is TRBV6-5 and J is TRBJ1-2, with 10 bases fitting TRBD1. CDR1 is MNHEY and CDR2 is SVGAGI in the germline V gene. The CDR3 contains 15 residues. V trimming: 0 bases; J trimming: 5 bases; junction bases outside the gene matches: 3.

This chain links TRBV20-1 with TRBJ1-1; TRBD1 aligns across 8 bases. V trimming: 3 bases; J trimming: 3 bases; junction bases outside the gene matches: 9. CDR1 DFQATT and CDR2 SNEGSKA come from the germline V gene (reference sequence). This CDR3 is built from 15 residues. CDR3 bases: TGCAGTGCTAGTGGGCAGGGGGCAGGGTACACTGAAGCTTTCTTT. It yields the protein CSASGQGAGYTEAFF.

This chain links TRBV5-4 with TRBJ2-7, with D hard to call. V lost 9 bases and J lost 3, with 10 bases in between. The CDR3 covers 11 residues. Germline loops: CDR1 SGHNT, CDR2 YYREEE (reference sequence). The CDR3: CATSVSYEQYF. The CDR3 nucleotides are TGTGCCACAAGTGTAAGCTACGAGCAGTACTTC.

The gene calls are TRBV10-3 and TRBJ1-1; possibly TRBD1 for D (6 bases). CDR1 and CDR2 from the germline V gene are ENHRY and SYGVKD. There are 13 residues in the CDR3. The V end was cut by 2 bases, the J end by 5 bases, with 9 bases between. Here the CDR3 reads CAISEVGGTEAFF. The CDR3 DNA reads TGTGCCATCAGTGAGGTAGGGGGGACTGAAGCTTTCTTT.

This clone was seen only a few times. This chain connects TRBV28 to TRBJ2-3; D gene unclear. The V end lost 6 bases, the J end lost 14 bases, and 24 bases lay between the germline ends. CDR1 is MDHEN, CDR2 SYDVKM, per germline. The CDR3 spans 14 residues. CDR3 bases: TGTGCCAGCAGCCGACAAGGCGGCTCCTCGTTACGGTATTTT. This sequence encodes CASSRQGGSSLRYF.

The genes are TRBV9 and TRBJ1-2; 10 bases are a match to TRBD1. The ends lost 4 bases at V and 7 bases at J; junction bases unmatched: 4. Germline CDR1 is SGDLS and CDR2 is YYNGEE. CDR3 length: 13 residues. The DNA for the CDR3 is TGTGCCAGCAGCCCGACAGGGGGCTCTGGCTACACCTTC. Its translation is CASSPTGGSGYTF.

The rearrangement uses TRBV10-2 and TRBJ1-5, with D unresolved. V lost 6 bases, J lost 3 bases, and 9 bases lay in between. Germline CDR1 is WSHSY and CDR2 is SAAADI. The CDR3 contains 13 residues. CDR3 bases: TGCGCCAGCAGCGCCAGTATCAATCAGCCCCAGCATTTT. Translation gives CASSASINQPQHF.

This clone was seen a handful of times. The V call is TRBV7-2, the J call TRBJ2-7; 7 bases match TRBD1. The CDR3 totals 15 residues. J was trimmed by 4 bases and V by 3 bases; bases with no gene match: 9. The germline CDR1 and CDR2 sequences are SGHTA and FQGNSA. This CDR3 reads CASSFLPGQRYEQYF. CDR3 bases: TGTGCCAGCAGCTTTTTACCGGGACAGCGATACGAGCAGTACTTC.

The chain combines TRBV19 with TRBJ2-2; D is undetermined. The germline V and J ends were trimmed by 7 bases and 5 bases, with 14 bases remaining between them. The length of the CDR3 is 14 residues. The germline gives CDR1 LNHDA, CDR2 SQIVND (reference sequence). The CDR3 reads CASKLRTETGELFF. CDR3 sequence (DNA): TGTGCCAGTAAACTAAGGACGGAGACCGGGGAGCTGTTTTTT.

CDR3 protein: CASSSGQGHTEAFF. The CDR3, as DNA: TGCGCCAGCAGCTCCGGACAGGGACACACTGAAGCTTTCTTT. The chain is built from TRBV5-1 and TRBJ1-1, with 8 bases matching TRBD1. The CDR3 is 14 amino acids. Trimming cost V 3 bases and J 3 bases; bases outside gene matches: 4. Germline V CDR1 and CDR2: SGHRS, YFSETQ.